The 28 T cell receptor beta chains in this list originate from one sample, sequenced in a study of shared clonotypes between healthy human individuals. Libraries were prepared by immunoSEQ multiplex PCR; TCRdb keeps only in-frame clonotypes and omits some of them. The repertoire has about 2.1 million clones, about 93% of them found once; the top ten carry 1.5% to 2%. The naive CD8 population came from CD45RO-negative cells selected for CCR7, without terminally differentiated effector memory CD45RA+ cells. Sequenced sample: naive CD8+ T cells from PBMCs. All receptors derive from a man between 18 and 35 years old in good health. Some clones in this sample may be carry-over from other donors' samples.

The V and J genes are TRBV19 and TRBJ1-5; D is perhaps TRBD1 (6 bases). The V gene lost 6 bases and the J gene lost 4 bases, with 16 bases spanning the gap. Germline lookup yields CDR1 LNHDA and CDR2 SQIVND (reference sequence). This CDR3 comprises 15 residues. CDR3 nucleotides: TGTGCCAGTAGACCCGTACCACAGGGTAATCAGCCCCAGCATTTT. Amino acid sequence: CASRPVPQGNQPQHF.

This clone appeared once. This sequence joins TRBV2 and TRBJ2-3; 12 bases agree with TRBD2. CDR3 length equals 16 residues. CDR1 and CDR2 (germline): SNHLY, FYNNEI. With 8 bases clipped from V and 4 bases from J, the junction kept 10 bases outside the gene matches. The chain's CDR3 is CASGATSGSVADTQYF. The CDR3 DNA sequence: TGTGCCAGCGGGGCGACTAGCGGGAGTGTGGCAGATACGCAGTATTTT.

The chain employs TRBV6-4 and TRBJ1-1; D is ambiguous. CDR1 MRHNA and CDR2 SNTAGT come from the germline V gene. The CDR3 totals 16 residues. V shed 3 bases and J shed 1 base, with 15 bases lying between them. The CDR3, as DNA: TGTGCCAGCAGTGAGTCGGGTGGGTACGGGAACACTGAAGCTTTCTTT. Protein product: CASSESGGYGNTEAFF.

CDR3 nucleotide sequence: TGTGCCCTGAACGCCGGTCCAGGGGACAATGAGCAGTTCTTC. This gives the protein CALNAGPGDNEQFF. The genes are TRBV10-3 and TRBJ2-1; possibly TRBD1 for D (6 bases). Germline assignment: CDR1 ENHRY and CDR2 SYGVKD. The CDR3 spans 14 residues. V was pared by 11 bases and J by 5 bases, with 19 bases between.

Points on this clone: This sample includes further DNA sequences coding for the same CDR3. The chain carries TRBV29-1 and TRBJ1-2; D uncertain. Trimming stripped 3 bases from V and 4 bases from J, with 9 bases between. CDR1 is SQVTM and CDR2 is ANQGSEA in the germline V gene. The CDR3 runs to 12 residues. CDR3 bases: TGCAGCGTTGATCTGGGCAGCTATGGCTACACCTTC. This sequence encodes CSVDLGSYGYTF.

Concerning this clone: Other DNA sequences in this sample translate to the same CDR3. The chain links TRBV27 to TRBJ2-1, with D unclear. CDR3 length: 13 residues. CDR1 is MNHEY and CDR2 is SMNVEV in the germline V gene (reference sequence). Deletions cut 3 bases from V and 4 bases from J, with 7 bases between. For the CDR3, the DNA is TGTGCCAGCAGTTTCCTAGGATACAATGAGCAGTTCTTC. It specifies CASSFLGYNEQFF.

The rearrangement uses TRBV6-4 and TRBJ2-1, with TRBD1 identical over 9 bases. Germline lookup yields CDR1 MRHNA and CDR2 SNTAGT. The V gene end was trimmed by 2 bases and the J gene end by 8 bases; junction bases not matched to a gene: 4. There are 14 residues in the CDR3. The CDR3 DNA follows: TGTGCCAGCAGTGACGGGACAGGGAGAGATGAGCAGTTCTTC. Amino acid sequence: CASSDGTGRDEQFF.

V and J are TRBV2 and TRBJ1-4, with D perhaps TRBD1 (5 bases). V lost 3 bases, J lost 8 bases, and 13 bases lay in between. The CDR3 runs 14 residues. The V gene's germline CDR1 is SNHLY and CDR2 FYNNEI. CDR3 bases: TGTGCCAGCAGTGACCGGACATGGCCGGAAAAACTGTTTTTT. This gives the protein CASSDRTWPEKLFF.

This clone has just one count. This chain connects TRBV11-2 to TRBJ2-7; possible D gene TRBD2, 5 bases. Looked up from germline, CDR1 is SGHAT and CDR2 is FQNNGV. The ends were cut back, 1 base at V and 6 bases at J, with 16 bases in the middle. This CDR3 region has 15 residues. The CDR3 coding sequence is TGTGCCAGCAGCTTAGTACGAGGGTCTGCTAGCGAGCAGTACTTC. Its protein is CASSLVRGSASEQYF.

In DNA, the CDR3 is TGTGCCAGCAGTCTAGGTTGGAGGGGCACTGAAGCTTTCTTT. Its translation: CASSLGWRGTEAFF. This chain joins TRBV6-5 and TRBJ1-1, with D tentatively TRBD1 (5 bases). Per the germline V gene, CDR1 is MNHEY and CDR2 is SVGAGI. Trimming cost V 5 bases and J 4 bases, with 14 bases left between them. The CDR3 covers 14 residues.

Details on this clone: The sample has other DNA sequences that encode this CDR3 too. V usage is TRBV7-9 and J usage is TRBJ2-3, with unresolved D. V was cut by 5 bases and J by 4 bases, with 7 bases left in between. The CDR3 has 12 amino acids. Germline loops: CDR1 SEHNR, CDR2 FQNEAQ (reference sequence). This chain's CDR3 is CASSPGADTQYF. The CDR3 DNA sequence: TGTGCCAGCAGCCCTGGTGCAGATACGCAGTATTTT.

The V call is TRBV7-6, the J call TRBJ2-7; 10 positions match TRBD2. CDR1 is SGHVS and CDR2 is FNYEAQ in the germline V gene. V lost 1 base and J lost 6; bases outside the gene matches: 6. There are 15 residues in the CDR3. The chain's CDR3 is CASSLVASGSGEQYF. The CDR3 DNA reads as TGTGCCAGCAGCTTAGTGGCTAGCGGGAGCGGCGAGCAGTACTTC.

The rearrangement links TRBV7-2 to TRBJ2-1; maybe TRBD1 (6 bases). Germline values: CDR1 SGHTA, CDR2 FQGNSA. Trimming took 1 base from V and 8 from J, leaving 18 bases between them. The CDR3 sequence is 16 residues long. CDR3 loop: CASSLDRALRPDEQFF. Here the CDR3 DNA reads TGTGCCAGCAGCTTAGACAGGGCACTCCGACCGGATGAGCAGTTCTTC.

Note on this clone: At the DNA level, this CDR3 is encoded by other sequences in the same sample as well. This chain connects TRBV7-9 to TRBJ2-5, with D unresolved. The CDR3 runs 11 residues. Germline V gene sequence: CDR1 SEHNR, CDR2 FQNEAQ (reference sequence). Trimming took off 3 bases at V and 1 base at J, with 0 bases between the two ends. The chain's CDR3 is CASSFQETQYF. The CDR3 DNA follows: TGTGCCAGCAGCTTCCAAGAGACCCAGTACTTC.

CDR3 in amino acids: CATSRDGGVTGNTIYF. The CDR3 DNA follows: TGTGCCACCAGCAGAGATGGTGGGGTCACTGGAAACACCATATATTTT. V gene TRBV15 combines with J gene TRBJ1-3; D not resolved. In germline, CDR1 is LNHNV, CDR2 YYDKDF (reference sequence). The CDR3 spans 16 residues. V lost 0 bases, J lost 2 bases, and 11 bases lay in between.

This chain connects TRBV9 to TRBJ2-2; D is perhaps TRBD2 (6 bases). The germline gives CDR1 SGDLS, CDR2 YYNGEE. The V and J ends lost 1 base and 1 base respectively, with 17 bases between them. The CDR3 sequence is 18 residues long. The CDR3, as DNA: TGTGCCAGCAGCGTAATAGATGTGTGGCGGGAGAACACCGGGGAGCTGTTTTTT. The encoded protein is CASSVIDVWRENTGELFF.

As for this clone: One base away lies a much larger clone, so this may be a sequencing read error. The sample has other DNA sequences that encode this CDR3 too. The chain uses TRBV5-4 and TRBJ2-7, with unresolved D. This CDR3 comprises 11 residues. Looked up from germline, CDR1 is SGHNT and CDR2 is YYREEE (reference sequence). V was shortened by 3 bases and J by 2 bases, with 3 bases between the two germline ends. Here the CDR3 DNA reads TGTGCCAGCAGCTCCGCCTACGAGCAGTACTTC. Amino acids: CASSSAYEQYF.

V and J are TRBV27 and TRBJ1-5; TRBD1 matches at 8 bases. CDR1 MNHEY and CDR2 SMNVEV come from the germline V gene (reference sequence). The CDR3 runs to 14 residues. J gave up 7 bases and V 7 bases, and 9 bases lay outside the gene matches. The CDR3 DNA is TGTGCCAGCACCGCAGGGGGCTTGGGCCAGCCCCAGCATTTT. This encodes CASTAGGLGQPQHF.

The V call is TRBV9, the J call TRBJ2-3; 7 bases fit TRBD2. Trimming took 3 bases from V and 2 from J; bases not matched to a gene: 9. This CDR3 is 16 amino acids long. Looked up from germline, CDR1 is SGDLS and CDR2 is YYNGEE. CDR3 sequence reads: CASSGASRGITDTQYF. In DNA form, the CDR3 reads TGTGCCAGCAGCGGTGCCTCGCGGGGGATCACAGATACGCAGTATTTT.

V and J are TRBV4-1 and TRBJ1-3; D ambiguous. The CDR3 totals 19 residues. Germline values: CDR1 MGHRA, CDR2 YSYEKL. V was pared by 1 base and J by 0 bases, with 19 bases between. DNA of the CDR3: TGCGCCAGCAGCCAAGGGACCCTCAGTCGATCGTTCTCTGGAAACACCATATATTTT. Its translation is CASSQGTLSRSFSGNTIYF.

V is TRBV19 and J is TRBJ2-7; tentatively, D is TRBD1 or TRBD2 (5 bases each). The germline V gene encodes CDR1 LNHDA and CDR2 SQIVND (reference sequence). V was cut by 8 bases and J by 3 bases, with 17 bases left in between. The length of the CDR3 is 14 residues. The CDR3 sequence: CASSPGLYIYEQYF. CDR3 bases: TGTGCCAGTTCGCCGGGGCTGTACATCTACGAGCAGTACTTC.

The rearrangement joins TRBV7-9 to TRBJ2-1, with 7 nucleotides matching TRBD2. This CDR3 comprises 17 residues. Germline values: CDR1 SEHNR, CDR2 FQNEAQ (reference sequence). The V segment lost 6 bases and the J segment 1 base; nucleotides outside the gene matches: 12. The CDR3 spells CASSRGTSEGSYNEQFF. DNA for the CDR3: TGTGCCAGCAGTCGCGGTACTAGCGAAGGATCCTACAATGAGCAGTTCTTC.

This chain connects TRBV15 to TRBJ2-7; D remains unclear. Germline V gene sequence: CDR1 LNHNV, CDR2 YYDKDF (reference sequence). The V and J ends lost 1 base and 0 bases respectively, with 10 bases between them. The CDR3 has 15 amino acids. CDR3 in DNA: TGTGCCACCAGCAGAGTCCCGGCGAGCTCCTACGAGCAGTACTTC. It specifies CATSRVPASSYEQYF. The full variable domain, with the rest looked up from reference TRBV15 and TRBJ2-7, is DAMVIQNPRYQVTQFGKPVTLSCSQTLNHNVMYWYQQKSSQAPKLLFHYYDKDFNNEADTPDNFQSRRPNTSFCFLDIRSPGLGDTAMYLCATSRVPASSYEQYFGPGTRLTVT.

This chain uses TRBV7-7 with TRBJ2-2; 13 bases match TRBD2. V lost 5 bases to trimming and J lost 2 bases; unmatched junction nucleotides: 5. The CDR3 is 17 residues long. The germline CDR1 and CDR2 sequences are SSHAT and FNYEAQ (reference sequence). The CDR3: CASSPRTSGGNTGELFF. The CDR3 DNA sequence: TGTGCCAGCAGCCCGCGGACTAGCGGGGGAAACACCGGGGAGCTGTTTTTT.

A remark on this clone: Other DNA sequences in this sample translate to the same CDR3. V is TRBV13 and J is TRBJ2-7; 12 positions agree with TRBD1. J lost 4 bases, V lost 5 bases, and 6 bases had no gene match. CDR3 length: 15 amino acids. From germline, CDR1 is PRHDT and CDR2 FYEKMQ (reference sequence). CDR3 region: CASSPRDRGPYEQYF. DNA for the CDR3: TGTGCCAGCAGCCCCCGGGACAGGGGGCCGTACGAGCAGTACTTC.

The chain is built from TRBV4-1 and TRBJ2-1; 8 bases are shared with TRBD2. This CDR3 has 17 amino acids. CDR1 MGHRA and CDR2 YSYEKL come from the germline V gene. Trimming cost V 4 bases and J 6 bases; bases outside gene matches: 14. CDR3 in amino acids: CASSLPRGGDLGNEQFF. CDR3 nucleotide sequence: TGCGCCAGCAGCCTTCCCCGGGGGGGCGACTTGGGCAATGAGCAGTTCTTC.

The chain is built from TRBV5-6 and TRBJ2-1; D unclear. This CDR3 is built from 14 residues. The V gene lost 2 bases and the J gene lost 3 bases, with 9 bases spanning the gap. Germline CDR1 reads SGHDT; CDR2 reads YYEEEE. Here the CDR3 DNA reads TGTGCCAGCAGCTTAACCGACCACTACAATGAGCAGTTCTTC. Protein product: CASSLTDHYNEQFF.

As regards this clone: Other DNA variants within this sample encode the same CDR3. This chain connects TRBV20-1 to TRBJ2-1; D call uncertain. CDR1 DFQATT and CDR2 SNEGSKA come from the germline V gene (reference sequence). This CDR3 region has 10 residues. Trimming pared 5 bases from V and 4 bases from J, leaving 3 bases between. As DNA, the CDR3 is TGCAGTGCTTTGTACAATGAGCAGTTCTTC. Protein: CSALYNEQFF.